Listed below are T cell receptor beta chains from one sample, sequenced in a study of OX40 agonist ivuxolimab in advanced cancers. The table came from immunoSEQ multiplex PCR; TCRdb's copy has only in-frame clones and leaves some out. The sample carries some 81,000 clones, approximately 86% recorded once. This specimen consisted of CD4+ or CD8+ T cells sorted from blood, obtained in a trial of the OX40 agonist ivuxolimab. These receptors all stem from an adult with an advanced solid tumor such as melanoma, head and neck, liver or kidney cancer. CDR3s include the opening cysteine and the closing phenylalanine or tryptophan. A D gene is named only where the DNA matches it firmly. Clone size appears in some rows only: once, few, many, or a class for an expanded clone.

d_call: -; clone_size: -; cdr3_length: 13; v_call: TRBV11-3; j_call: TRBJ2-1; cdr3_nt: TGTGCCAGCAGCCCAACCGGCGGCAATGAGCAGTTCTTC; cdr3_aa: CASSPTGGNEQFF
d_call: -; clone_size: -; cdr3_length: 14; v_call: TRBV6-6; j_call: TRBJ2-7; cdr3_nt: TGTGCCAGCAGTCGGACGGTTAGCTCCTACGAGCAGTACTTC; cdr3_aa: CASSRTVSSYEQYF
d_call: -; clone_size: once; cdr3_length: 15; v_call: TRBV4-3; j_call: TRBJ2-2; cdr3_nt: TGCGCCAGCAGCCAACTCCGGGAAAACACCGGGGAGCTGTTTTTT; cdr3_aa: CASSQLRENTGELFF
d_call: -; clone_size: once; cdr3_length: 15; v_call: TRBV5-1; j_call: TRBJ2-3; cdr3_nt: TGCGCCAGCAGCTTGGCGGGGGCCAAGACAGATACGCAGTATTTT; cdr3_aa: CASSLAGAKTDTQYF
d_call: -; clone_size: few; cdr3_length: 14; v_call: TRBV5-6; j_call: TRBJ1-2; cdr3_nt: TGTGCCAGCAGTTGGACTACAGGTTTCTATGGCTACACCTTC; cdr3_aa: CASSWTTGFYGYTF
d_call: -; clone_size: -; cdr3_length: 15; v_call: TRBV18; j_call: TRBJ1-4; cdr3_nt: TGTGCCAGCTCACCTAACAGTGCAACTAATGAAAAACTGTTTTTT; cdr3_aa: CASSPNSATNEKLFF
d_call: -; clone_size: -; cdr3_length: 11; v_call: TRBV5-1; j_call: TRBJ1-1; cdr3_nt: TGCGCCAGCATGGGGGACACTGAAGCTTTCTTT; cdr3_aa: CASMGDTEAFF
d_call: -; clone_size: -; cdr3_length: 14; v_call: TRBV4-1; j_call: TRBJ2-1; cdr3_nt: TGCGCCAGCAGCCAAGGGAGCTCCTACAATGAGCAGTTCTTC; cdr3_aa: CASSQGSSYNEQFF
d_call: TRBD1; clone_size: -; cdr3_length: 15; v_call: TRBV28; j_call: TRBJ1-2; cdr3_nt: TGTGCCAGCAGTTTACGGGACAGCTCCCTCGGGGGCTACACCTTC; cdr3_aa: CASSLRDSSLGGYTF
d_call: TRBD1; clone_size: -; cdr3_length: 14; v_call: TRBV7-2; j_call: TRBJ1-4; cdr3_nt: TGTGCCAGCAGCTCCGGGACAGGGTATGAAAAACTGTTTTTT; cdr3_aa: CASSSGTGYEKLFF
d_call: -; clone_size: few; cdr3_length: 13; v_call: TRBV30; j_call: TRBJ1-6; cdr3_nt: TGTGCCGTGGGTGTCGACAGTTACTCACCCCTCCACTTT; cdr3_aa: CAVGVDSYSPLHF
d_call: -; clone_size: -; cdr3_length: 15; v_call: TRBV7-3; j_call: TRBJ2-1; cdr3_nt: TGTGCCAGCAGCTTTGGCGGGGGCCGCAATCGGGAGCAGTTCTTC; cdr3_aa: CASSFGGGRNREQFF